The 16 T cell receptor beta chains below all came from one sample that was sequenced in a study of T cell repertoires in cytomegalovirus infection. TCRdb analysed the reads with MiXCR anew, one entry per CDR3 protein. Of 300,000 to 400,000 distinct CDR3 sequences in the sample, around 25% were seen once. These receptors' antigens are unknown. Sequencing used cultured PBMCs, obtained from culture after CMV antigen stimulation. The source of these receptors is a human donor in good health (CMV status not recorded). Some clones in this sample may be carry-over from other donors' samples.

This chain uses TRBV6-2 or TRBV6-3 with TRBJ1-5; TRBD1 might be the D (6 bases). There are 14 residues in the CDR3. Trimming removed 5 bases at V and 7 bases at J, with 15 bases between. Germline V lookup: CDR1 MNHEY, CDR2 SVGEGT. For the CDR3, the DNA is TGTGCCAGCAGTAACAGGGCAAGGGACCAGCCCCAGCATTTT. Its translation is CASSNRARDQPQHF.

Many counts were recorded for this clonotype. J is TRBJ1-1 and V is TRBV7-2; possible D gene TRBD1, 5 bases. This CDR3 region has 15 residues. Trimming shortened V by 4 bases and J by 5 bases, and 17 bases separated the two germline ends. Germline loops: CDR1 SGHTA, CDR2 FQGNSA. CDR3 region: CASSSRSGGWTEAFF. DNA of the CDR3: TGTGCCAGCAGCTCCAGGTCGGGGGGTTGGACTGAAGCTTTCTTT. The whole variable domain, filled in from reference TRBV7-2 and TRBJ1-1, reads GAGVSQSPSNKVTEKGKDVELRCDPISGHTALYWYRQSLGQGLEFLIYFQGNSAPDKSGLPSDRFSAERTGGSVSTLTIQRTQQEDSAVYLCASSSRSGGWTEAFFGQGTRLTVV.

The V call is TRBV20-1, the J call TRBJ2-1; D uncertain. Germline V lookup: CDR1 DFQATT, CDR2 SNEGSKA (reference sequence). Trimming pared 4 bases from V and 2 bases from J, leaving 18 bases between. CDR3 length: 16 residues. The CDR3 DNA reads TGCAGTGCTACCGACCTCCAGCGTTCTCCCTACAATGAGCAGTTCTTC. Translation gives CSATDLQRSPYNEQFF.

The chain is built from TRBV7-2 and TRBJ2-3; the D is unclear. Germline V gene sequence: CDR1 SGHTA, CDR2 FQGNSA. The length of the CDR3 is 11 residues. V was shortened by 8 bases and J by 6 bases, with 9 bases between the two germline ends. CDR3 region: CASSQKDTQYF. In DNA form, the CDR3 reads TGTGCCAGCTCACAGAAGGATACGCAGTATTTT.

This clonotype was picked up a small number of times. The V and J genes are TRBV7-9 and TRBJ1-1, with TRBD1 matching 7 bases. The CDR3 loop spans 13 amino acids. Germline CDR1 reads SEHNR; CDR2 reads FQNEAQ (reference sequence). The V segment lost 11 bases and the J segment 2 bases; nucleotides outside the gene matches: 8. CDR3 coding DNA: TGTGCCGGGACAGTCGGGGATAACACTGAAGCTTTCTTT. It yields the protein CAGTVGDNTEAFF.

The chain recombines TRBV7-2 with TRBJ2-5; 13 positions match TRBD2. The germline CDR1 and CDR2 sequences are SGHTA and FQGNSA. V lost 5 bases and J lost 7; bases outside the gene matches: 7. The CDR3 spans 15 residues. Written as DNA, the CDR3 is TGTGCCAGCAGCCCGGGGACTAGCGGGATTGGGACCCAGTACTTC. This sequence encodes CASSPGTSGIGTQYF.

This clonotype has just a few counts. The V and J genes are TRBV10-3 and TRBJ2-3; D gene ambiguous. This CDR3 is built from 13 residues. Trimming took 10 bases from V and 2 from J, leaving 13 bases between them. Germline CDR1 and CDR2: ENHRY and SYGVKD. In DNA, the CDR3 is TGTGCCAGGGCGGAAGGGCACACAGATACGCAGTATTTT. Its protein is CARAEGHTDTQYF.

There are many counts of this clonotype. V and J are TRBV20-1 and TRBJ2-1, with D hard to call. V lost 3 bases to trimming and J lost 2 bases, with 11 bases between them. This CDR3 region has 14 residues. The germline gives CDR1 DFQATT, CDR2 SNEGSKA (reference sequence). The CDR3 spells CSASAPWAYNEQFF. The CDR3 DNA reads TGCAGTGCTAGCGCTCCTTGGGCCTACAATGAGCAGTTCTTC.

This clonotype was recorded many times. The V call is TRBV6-2 or TRBV6-3, the J call TRBJ2-6; 8 bases fit TRBD2. Germline CDR1 is MNHEY and CDR2 is SVGEGT. V lost 2 bases and J lost 2; bases outside the gene matches: 8. This CDR3 comprises 18 residues. The CDR3 region is CASSYKRETIAGANVLTF. CDR3 DNA: TGTGCCAGCAGTTACAAGCGGGAGACAATCGCTGGGGCCAACGTCCTGACTTTC.

This clonotype was seen a handful of times. This chain connects TRBV24-1 to TRBJ2-1, with a tentative D call TRBD1 (6 bases). Between the trimmed V and J ends, which lost 9 bases and 5 bases, there was a span of 19 bases. There are 15 residues in the CDR3. From germline, CDR1 is KGHDR and CDR2 SFDVKD. CDR3 sequence reads: CATGGQGWYDNEQFF. The CDR3 DNA reads TGTGCCACCGGCGGGCAGGGGTGGTATGACAATGAGCAGTTCTTC.

The table lists this clonotype with many counts. The rearrangement links TRBV19 to TRBJ2-3; D remains unclear. The CDR3 spans 13 residues. V shed 7 bases and J shed 0 bases, with 8 bases lying between them. Germline V CDR1 and CDR2: LNHDA, SQIVND (reference sequence). CDR3 residues: CASTSISTDTQYF. CDR3 nucleotide sequence: TGTGCCAGTACCTCAATTAGCACAGATACGCAGTATTTT.

Ten or more counts support this clonotype. This chain connects TRBV7-2 to TRBJ2-4; D gene uncertain. The germline V gene encodes CDR1 SGHTA and CDR2 FQGNSA. Trimming left V 3 bases short and J 0 bases short, with 12 bases between. This CDR3 contains 16 residues. CDR3 amino acids: CASSFPGSVAKNIQYF. CDR3 bases: TGTGCCAGCAGCTTCCCCGGCTCAGTAGCCAAAAACATTCAGTACTTC.

The table lists this clonotype with a few counts. V usage is TRBV28 and J usage is TRBJ1-1; D might be TRBD1 (5 bases). Per germline, CDR1 MDHEN and CDR2 SYDVKM. The CDR3 has 13 residues. The CDR3: CAGRGVSATEAFF. The CDR3 DNA reads TGTGCGGGACGGGGGGTTTCGGCCACTGAAGCTTTCTTT.

The chain recombines TRBV7-4 with TRBJ2-1; D is unresolved. The CDR3 has 15 amino acids. V was pared by 1 base and J by 9 bases, with 16 bases between. The germline CDR1 and CDR2 sequences are SGHVT and SQSDAQ. The CDR3 region has the DNA TGTGCCAGCAGCTTAGTTACCCCTGACGCAGGTGAGCAGTTCTTC. Its protein is CASSLVTPDAGEQFF.

V is TRBV19 and J is TRBJ1-5; no definite D call. V lost 1 base, J lost 1 base, and 14 bases lay in between. Germline-derived CDR1 and CDR2 are LNHDA and SQIVND (reference sequence). The CDR3 extends over 17 amino acids. The CDR3 here is CASSIGAPALSNQPQHF. The CDR3 DNA is TGTGCCAGTAGTATAGGCGCCCCTGCCCTAAGCAATCAGCCCCAGCATTTT. Variable domain in full (rest from reference TRBV19 and TRBJ1-5): DGGITQSPKYLFRKEGQNVTLSCEQNLNHDAMYWYRQDPGQGLRLIYYSQIVNDFQKGDIAEGYSVSREKKESFPLTVTSAQKNPTAFYLCASSIGAPALSNQPQHFGDGTRLSIL.

CDR3 sequence: CASTHGVNTEAFF. CDR3 in DNA: TGTGCCAGCACTCACGGGGTGAACACTGAAGCTTTCTTT. J is TRBJ1-1 and V is TRBV28; no reliable D call. V was pared by 7 bases and J by 0 bases, with 9 bases between. This CDR3 has 13 amino acids. Per the germline V gene, CDR1 is MDHEN and CDR2 is SYDVKM.